These 27 T cell receptor beta chains were all obtained from the same sample, sequenced in a study of spatial heterogeneity in lung cancer. The time point was: sample taken at primary tumor resection. Via MiXCR, TCRdb re-called the 5' RACE reads, giving one row per CDR3 protein. Among about 92,000 distinct CDR3 sequences listed, less than 15% were seen once. This material consisted of PBMCs, taken at surgery. The source of these receptors is a male donor with early-stage non-small cell lung cancer.

In this sample, this clonotype turned up a few times. CDR3 sequence (DNA): TGCGCCAGCAGCTTGGTCGGGACAGATAGAGGAGAGACCCAGTACTTC. Translating it yields CASSLVGTDRGETQYF. This chain connects TRBV5-1 to TRBJ2-5; 7 bases agree with TRBD1. The trim removed 0 bases at V and 4 bases at J, leaving 9 bases unmatched. Germline CDR1 reads SGHRS; CDR2 reads YFSETQ. The CDR3 has 16 residues.

This clonotype was observed a handful of times. The chain has TRBV6-1 and TRBJ2-2; 8 nucleotides align to TRBD2. V shed 3 bases, J shed 4 bases, and the junction held 13 bases outside the gene matches. The length of the CDR3 is 18 residues. Germline V gene data show CDR1 as MNHNS and CDR2 as SASEGT. CDR3 in amino acids: CASSDPALGTSLTGELFF. CDR3 nucleotide sequence: TGTGCCAGCAGTGACCCCGCACTTGGGACTAGTCTCACCGGGGAGCTGTTTTTT.

Ten or more counts support this clonotype. The chain uses TRBV7-9 and TRBJ2-7, with D perhaps being TRBD1 or TRBD2 (5 bases each). In germline, CDR1 is SEHNR, CDR2 FQNEAQ (reference sequence). V lost 5 bases and J lost 2, with 16 bases in between. This CDR3 is 15 amino acids long. The CDR3 spells CASSGSGTDPYEQYF. In DNA form, the CDR3 reads TGTGCCAGCAGCGGATCCGGGACGGACCCCTACGAGCAGTACTTC. Variable domain in full (rest from reference TRBV7-9 and TRBJ2-7): DTGVSQNPRHKITKRGQNVTFRCDPISEHNRLYWYRQTLGQGPEFLTYFQNEAQLEKSRLLSDRFSAERPKGSFSTLEIQRTEQGDSAMYLCASSGSGTDPYEQYFGPGTRLTVT.

This chain uses TRBV6-2 or TRBV6-3 with TRBJ2-4; TRBD2 aligns across 7 bases. The CDR3 is 16 amino acids. From germline, CDR1 is MNHEY and CDR2 SVGEGT. V dropped 6 bases and J dropped 0; count of bases not matched to a gene: 8. The CDR3 reads CASRDPSGLAKNIQYF. The DNA for the CDR3 is TGTGCCAGCAGGGACCCTAGCGGACTAGCCAAAAACATTCAGTACTTC.

The chain employs TRBV11-2 and TRBJ2-2, with 11 bases that match TRBD1. The V gene end was trimmed by 5 bases and the J gene end by 0 bases; junction bases not matched to a gene: 14. CDR1 and CDR2 (germline): SGHAT, FQNNGV. This CDR3 has 20 residues. The CDR3 DNA reads TGTGCCAGCAGCCTCTTGGACAGGGGGCCCGGTTTAACGAACACCGGGGAGCTGTTTTTT. It encodes CASSLLDRGPGLTNTGELFF.

The genes are TRBV20-1 and TRBJ2-1; 9 positions match TRBD2. CDR1 is DFQATT and CDR2 is SNEGSKA in the germline V gene (reference sequence). CDR3 size: 15 residues. Trimming removed 3 bases from V and 1 base from J; junction bases left unmatched: 4. The CDR3, as DNA: TGCAGTGCTAGGGGGACTAGCTGGTCCTACAATGAGCAGTTCTTC. This translates into CSARGTSWSYNEQFF.

This clonotype was counted ten times or more. The gene calls are TRBV9 and TRBJ2-7, with D perhaps matching TRBD2 (5 bases). CDR1 is SGDLS, CDR2 YYNGEE, per germline. The CDR3 is 13 residues long. Trimming took 3 bases from V and 4 from J, leaving 11 bases between them. Here the CDR3 DNA reads TGTGCCAGCAGCGCGGATGGAGGTTACGAGCAGTACTTC. It encodes CASSADGGYEQYF.

This clonotype turned up a few times. V and J are TRBV6-8 and TRBJ2-2; D unclear. The V end was cut by 6 bases, the J end by 1 base, with 15 bases between. The CDR3 sequence is 16 residues long. Looked up from germline, CDR1 is MNHGY and CDR2 is SAAAGT. In DNA form, the CDR3 reads TGTGCCAGCAGCCCCTTTTCCCCGAGGAACACCGGGGAGCTGTTTTTT. Residues: CASSPFSPRNTGELFF.

This clonotype was detected only a few times. The rearrangement links TRBV10-2 to TRBJ1-2; TRBD1 agrees at 9 bases. The V and J ends lost 4 bases and 5 bases, in that order; junction bases with no gene match: 2. The CDR3 length is 13 residues. CDR1 and CDR2 (germline): WSHSY, SAAADI. CDR3 in amino acids: CASSAGQGYGYTF. CDR3 coding DNA: TGCGCCAGCAGTGCTGGACAGGGGTATGGCTACACCTTC.

The chain combines TRBV29-1 with TRBJ1-1; 10 bases match TRBD1. Germline V gene lookup returns CDR1 SQVTM and CDR2 ANQGSEA. Trimming cost V 7 bases and J 3 bases; bases outside gene matches: 2. The CDR3 extends over 12 amino acids. The CDR3 protein is CSGGTGDTEAFF. The CDR3 DNA reads as TGCAGCGGCGGGACAGGGGACACTGAAGCTTTCTTT.

In its sample, this clonotype was seen many times. J is TRBJ2-7 and V is TRBV7-9, with D tentatively TRBD1 (6 bases). The CDR3 spans 12 residues. The ends were cut back, 5 bases at V and 7 bases at J, with 12 bases in the middle. Per germline, CDR1 SEHNR and CDR2 FQNEAQ (reference sequence). This CDR3 is CASSQGQGEQYF. In nucleotides, the CDR3 is TGTGCCAGCAGCCAGGGCCAGGGGGAGCAGTACTTC.

This clonotype showed up just a few times. V usage is TRBV5-1 and J usage is TRBJ1-1; TRBD1 is a possible D gene (5 bases). V gave up 4 bases and J gave up 8 bases, with 15 bases separating them. Germline CDR1 reads SGHRS; CDR2 reads YFSETQ. CDR3 length: 13 amino acids. The CDR3 loop reads CASSIDSLAEAFF. CDR3 nucleotides: TGCGCCAGCAGCATTGACAGTCTTGCCGAAGCTTTCTTT.

The sample holds many counts of this clonotype. This chain uses TRBV12-3 or TRBV12-4 with TRBJ1-1; D ambiguous. V was shortened by 3 bases and J by 3 bases, with 11 bases between the two germline ends. CDR3 length: 14 residues. The CDR3 spells CASSFGQRDTEAFF. CDR3 in DNA: TGTGCCAGCAGTTTTGGCCAGCGGGACACTGAAGCTTTCTTT.

The V and J genes are TRBV23-1 and TRBJ2-1; maybe TRBD1 (6 bases). TRBV23-1 is marked as an open reading frame, function uncertain. V lost 7 bases to trimming and J lost 0 bases, with 13 bases between them. The CDR3 runs to 15 residues. The CDR3 DNA reads as TGCGCCAGCAAAGGGGGATACCCCTCCTACAATGAGCAGTTCTTC. Translated: CASKGGYPSYNEQFF.

This clonotype appeared many times. The chain employs TRBV10-2 and TRBJ1-5; 8 bases match TRBD1. The V segment lost 5 bases and the J segment 5 bases; nucleotides outside the gene matches: 5. CDR3 length equals 14 residues. The V gene's germline CDR1 is WSHSY and CDR2 SAAADI. The CDR3 sequence is CASSPTGEYQPQHF. The CDR3 DNA follows: TGCGCCAGCAGTCCGACAGGGGAATATCAGCCCCAGCATTTT.

This clonotype turned up a few times. The chain employs TRBV29-1 and TRBJ1-1; perhaps TRBD1 as D (6 bases). The CDR3 is made up of 14 amino acids. Trimming cost V 4 bases and J 0 bases, with 12 bases left between them. Germline CDR1 is SQVTM and CDR2 is ANQGSEA. The chain's CDR3 is CSVVEGGMNTEAFF. The CDR3 coding sequence is TGCAGCGTTGTTGAGGGGGGAATGAACACTGAAGCTTTCTTT.

In regard to this clonotype: Germline and junction disagree at one end, which may indicate a read error. The chain recombines TRBV4-1 with TRBJ1-6; TRBD1 agrees at 9 bases. Germline-derived CDR1 and CDR2 are MGHRA and YSYEKL. The CDR3 has 20 amino acids. The CDR3 nucleotides are TGCGCCAGCAGCCCTTCGACAGGGGGGAGAAGGAGCTCCTATAATTCACACCTCCACTTT. This codes for CASSPSTGGRRSSYNSHLHF.

This sequence joins TRBV10-3 and TRBJ1-3; 7 nucleotides match TRBD1. The CDR3 runs 16 residues. V lost 3 bases to trimming and J lost 2 bases; unmatched junction nucleotides: 7. CDR1 and CDR2 (germline): ENHRY, SYGVKD. In DNA, the CDR3 is TGTGCCATCAGTGAATCCCAGGGGGGCACTGGAAACACCATATATTTT. Residues: CAISESQGGTGNTIYF.

The J gene is TRBJ2-7, the V gene TRBV4-2; tentatively, D is TRBD2 (6 bases). This CDR3 contains 13 residues. Germline CDR1 LGHNA, CDR2 YNFKEQ. The V gene lost 1 base and the J gene lost 6 bases, with 10 bases spanning the gap. The CDR3 DNA is TGTGCCAGCAGCCAAGGGTACGGGGGCGAGCAGTACTTC. Translating gives CASSQGYGGEQYF.

This chain joins TRBV23-1 and TRBJ2-3; 7 bases map to TRBD1. TRBV23-1 is classed as an ORF, of uncertain function. V shed 3 bases and J 1 base; nucleotides not matched to a gene: 13. The CDR3 spans 18 residues. The CDR3 here is CASSHNFLTGDGTDTQYF. CDR3 sequence (DNA): TGCGCCAGCAGTCATAACTTTTTAACAGGGGATGGCACAGATACGCAGTATTTT.

This clonotype has more than one count but fewer than ten. The chain links TRBV6-5 to TRBJ2-1; 12 nucleotides line up with TRBD2. The ends lost 0 bases at V and 4 bases at J; junction bases unmatched: 4. CDR1 is MNHEY and CDR2 is SVGAGI in the germline V gene. The CDR3 spans 17 residues. Here the CDR3 DNA reads TGTGCCAGCAGTTACTCCAGGACTAGCGGGGCGTACAATGAGCAGTTCTTC. This translates into CASSYSRTSGAYNEQFF.

The chain is built from TRBV12-3 or TRBV12-4 and TRBJ2-3, with D possibly matching TRBD2 (6 bases). V lost 4 bases, J lost 0 bases, and 11 bases lay in between. The CDR3 length is 15 residues. The CDR3 region has the DNA TGTGCCAGCAGTTCACATAGCGGAAGCACAGATACGCAGTATTTT. This gives the protein CASSSHSGSTDTQYF.

The rearrangement links TRBV6-2 or TRBV6-3 to TRBJ1-5; unclear D gene. With 8 bases removed from V and 4 bases from J, the gap between germline ends came to 6 bases. CDR3 length: 11 amino acids. Germline V CDR1 and CDR2: MNHEY, SVGEGT. The CDR3 spells CASLGNQPQHF. The CDR3 coding sequence is TGTGCCAGCCTAGGGAATCAGCCCCAGCATTTT.

The J gene is TRBJ1-1, the V gene TRBV12-3 or TRBV12-4; no reliable D call. Trimming took 2 bases from V and 0 from J, leaving 4 bases between them. The CDR3 runs 13 residues. CDR3 residues: CASSLQLNTEAFF. In nucleotides, the CDR3 is TGTGCCAGCAGTTTACAGCTGAACACTGAAGCTTTCTTT.

This clonotype showed up many times. The rearrangement uses TRBV7-2 and TRBJ2-4; D gene unclear. Germline V gene data show CDR1 as SGHTA and CDR2 as FQGNSA. The V and J ends lost 2 bases and 0 bases respectively, with 5 bases between them. The CDR3 loop spans 14 amino acids. CDR3 in DNA: TGTGCCAGCAGCTTAACTGAAGCCAAAAACATTCAGTACTTC. It is translated as CASSLTEAKNIQYF.

This clonotype was found a few times. This sequence joins TRBV25-1 and TRBJ2-2, with D hard to call. V lost 5 bases, J lost 0 bases, and 7 bases lay in between. Germline V CDR1 and CDR2: MGHDK, SYGVNS. CDR3 length equals 14 residues. In DNA, the CDR3 is TGTGCCAGCAGTACACCGACGAACACCGGGGAGCTGTTTTTT. Amino acid sequence: CASSTPTNTGELFF. Full variable domain (remainder filled in from reference TRBV25-1 and TRBJ2-2): EADIYQTPRYLVIGTGKKITLECSQTMGHDKMYWYQQDPGMELHLIHYSYGVNSTEKGDLSSESTVSRIRTEHFPLTLESARPSHTSQYLCASSTPTNTGELFFGEGSRLTVL.

Concerning this clonotype itself: This could be a read error, since a much larger clone is one nucleotide away. The chain recombines TRBV29-1 with TRBJ2-7; D is possibly TRBD1 (5 bases). CDR1 and CDR2 from the germline V gene are SQVTM and ANQGSEA. This CDR3 is 12 amino acids long. The V end lost 6 bases, the J end lost 1 base, and 10 bases lay between the germline ends. The CDR3 loop reads CSVEQASYEQYF. The CDR3 nucleotides are TGCAGCGTCGAACAGGCTTCCTACGAGCAGTACTTC.